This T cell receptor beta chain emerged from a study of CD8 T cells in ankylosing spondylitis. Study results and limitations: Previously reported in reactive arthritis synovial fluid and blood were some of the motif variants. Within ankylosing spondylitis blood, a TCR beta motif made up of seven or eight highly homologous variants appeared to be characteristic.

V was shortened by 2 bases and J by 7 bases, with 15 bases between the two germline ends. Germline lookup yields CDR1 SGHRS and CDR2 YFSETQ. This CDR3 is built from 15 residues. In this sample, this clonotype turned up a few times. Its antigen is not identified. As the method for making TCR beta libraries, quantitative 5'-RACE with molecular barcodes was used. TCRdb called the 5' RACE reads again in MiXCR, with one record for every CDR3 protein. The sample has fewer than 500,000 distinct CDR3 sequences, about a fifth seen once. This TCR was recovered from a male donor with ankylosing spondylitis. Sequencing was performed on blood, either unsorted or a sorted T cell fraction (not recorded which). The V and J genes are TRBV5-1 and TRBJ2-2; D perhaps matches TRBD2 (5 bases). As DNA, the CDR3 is TGCGCCAGCAGCTTCGATGGACGGAGCGGCGGGGAGCTGTTTTTT. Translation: CASSFDGRSGGELFF.